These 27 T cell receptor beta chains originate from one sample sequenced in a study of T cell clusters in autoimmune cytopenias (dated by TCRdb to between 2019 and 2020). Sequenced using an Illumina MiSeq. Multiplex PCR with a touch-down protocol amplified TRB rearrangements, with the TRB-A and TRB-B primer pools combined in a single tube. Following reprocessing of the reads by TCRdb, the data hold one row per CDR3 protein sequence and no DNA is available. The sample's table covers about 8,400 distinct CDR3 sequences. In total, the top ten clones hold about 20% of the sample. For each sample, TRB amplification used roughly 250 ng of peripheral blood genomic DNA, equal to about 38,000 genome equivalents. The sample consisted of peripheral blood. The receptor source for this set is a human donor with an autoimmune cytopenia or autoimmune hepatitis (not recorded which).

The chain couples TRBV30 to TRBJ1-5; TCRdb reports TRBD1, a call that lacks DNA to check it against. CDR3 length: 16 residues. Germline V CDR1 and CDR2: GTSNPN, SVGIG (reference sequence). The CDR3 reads CAWSVPSPNSNQPQHF.

The CDR3: CASSQDRLAGIYEQYF. The rearrangement uses TRBV14 and TRBJ2-7; TCRdb gives TRBD2 as the D gene, but with no DNA this cannot be confirmed. The CDR3 covers 16 residues. CDR1 is SGHDN and CDR2 is FVKESK in the germline V gene.

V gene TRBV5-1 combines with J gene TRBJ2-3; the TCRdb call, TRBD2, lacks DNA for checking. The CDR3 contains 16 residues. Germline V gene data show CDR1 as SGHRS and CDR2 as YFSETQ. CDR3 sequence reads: CASSLLGGLSTDTQYF.

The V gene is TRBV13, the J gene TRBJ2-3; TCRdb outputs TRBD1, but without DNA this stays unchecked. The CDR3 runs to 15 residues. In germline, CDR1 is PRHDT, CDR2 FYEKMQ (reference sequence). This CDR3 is CASSLEGGGTDTQYF.

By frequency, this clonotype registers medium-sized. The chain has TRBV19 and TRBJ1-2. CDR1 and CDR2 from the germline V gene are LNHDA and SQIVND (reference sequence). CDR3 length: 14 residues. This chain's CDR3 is CASSIPGGNYGYTF. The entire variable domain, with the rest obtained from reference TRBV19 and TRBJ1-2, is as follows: DGGITQSPKYLFRKEGQNVTLSCEQNLNHDAMYWYRQDPGQGLRLIYYSQIVNDFQKGDIAEGYSVSREKKESFPLTVTSAQKNPTAFYLCASSIPGGNYGYTFGSGTRLTVV.

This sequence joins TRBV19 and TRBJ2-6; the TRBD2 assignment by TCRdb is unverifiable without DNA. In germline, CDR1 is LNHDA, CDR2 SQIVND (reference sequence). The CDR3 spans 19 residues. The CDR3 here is CASSSQGLAGGAGANVLTF.

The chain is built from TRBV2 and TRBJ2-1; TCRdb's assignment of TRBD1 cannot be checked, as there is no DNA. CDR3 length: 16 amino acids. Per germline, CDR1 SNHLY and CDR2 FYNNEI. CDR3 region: CASSEIGPQPYNEQFF.

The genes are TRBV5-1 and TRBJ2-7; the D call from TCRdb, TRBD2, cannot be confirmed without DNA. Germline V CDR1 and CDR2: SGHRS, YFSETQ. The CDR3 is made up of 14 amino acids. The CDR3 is CASSLGSGAYEQYF.

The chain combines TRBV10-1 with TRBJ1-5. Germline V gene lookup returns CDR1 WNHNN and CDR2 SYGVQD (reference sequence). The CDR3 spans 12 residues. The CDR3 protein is CASSEGDQPQHF.

This CDR3 reads CASSLLSRESVLAKNIQYF. V gene TRBV7-2 combines with J gene TRBJ2-4; lacking DNA, the TRBD2 call made by TCRdb goes unchecked. The CDR3 runs to 19 residues. Germline CDR1 reads SGHTA; CDR2 reads FQGNSA.

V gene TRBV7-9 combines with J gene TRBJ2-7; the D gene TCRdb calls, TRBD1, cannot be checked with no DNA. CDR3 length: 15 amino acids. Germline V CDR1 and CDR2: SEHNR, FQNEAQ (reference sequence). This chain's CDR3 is CASSTRDRDTYEQYF.

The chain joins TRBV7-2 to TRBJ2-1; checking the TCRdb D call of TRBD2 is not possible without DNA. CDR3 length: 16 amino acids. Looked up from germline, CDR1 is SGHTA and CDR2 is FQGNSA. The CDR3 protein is CASSQDIAGSYNEQFF.

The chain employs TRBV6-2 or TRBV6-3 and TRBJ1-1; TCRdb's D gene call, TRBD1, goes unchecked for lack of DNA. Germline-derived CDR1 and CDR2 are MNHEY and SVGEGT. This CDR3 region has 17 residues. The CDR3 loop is CASSYPTFRGRVTEAFF.

The CDR3 protein is CASSLANTEAFF. This sequence joins TRBV5-4 and TRBJ1-1. Germline V CDR1 and CDR2: SGHNT, YYREEE (reference sequence). The CDR3 totals 12 residues.

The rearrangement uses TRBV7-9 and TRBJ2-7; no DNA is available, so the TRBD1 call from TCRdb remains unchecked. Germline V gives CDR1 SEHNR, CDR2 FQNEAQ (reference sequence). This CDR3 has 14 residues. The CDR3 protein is CASSRQGQGGEQYF.

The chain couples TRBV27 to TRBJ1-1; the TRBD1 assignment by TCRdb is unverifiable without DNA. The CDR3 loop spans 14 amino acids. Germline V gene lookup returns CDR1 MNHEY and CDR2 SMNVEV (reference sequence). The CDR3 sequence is CASNRQGPNTEAFF.

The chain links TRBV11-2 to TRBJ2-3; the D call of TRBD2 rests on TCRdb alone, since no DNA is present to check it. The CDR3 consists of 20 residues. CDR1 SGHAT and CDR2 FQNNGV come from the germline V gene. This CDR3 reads CASSLRKGLDGRIRGDTQYF.

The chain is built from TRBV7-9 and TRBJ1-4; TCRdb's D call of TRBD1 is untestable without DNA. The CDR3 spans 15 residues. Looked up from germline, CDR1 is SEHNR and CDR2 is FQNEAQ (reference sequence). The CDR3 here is CASSLNRATNEKLFF. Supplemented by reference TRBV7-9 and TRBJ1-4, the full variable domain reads DTGVSQNPRHKITKRGQNVTFRCDPISEHNRLYWYRQTLGQGPEFLTYFQNEAQLEKSRLLSDRFSAERPKGSFSTLEIQRTEQGDSAMYLCASSLNRATNEKLFFGSGTQLSVL.

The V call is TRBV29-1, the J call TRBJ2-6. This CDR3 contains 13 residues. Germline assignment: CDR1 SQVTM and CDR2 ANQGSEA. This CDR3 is CSVTSSGANVLTF. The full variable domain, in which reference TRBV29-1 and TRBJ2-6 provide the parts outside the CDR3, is SAVISQKPSRDICQRGTSLTIQCQVDSQVTMMFWYRQQPGQSLTLIATANQGSEATYESGFVIDKFPISRPNLTFSTLTVSNMSPEDSSIYLCSVTSSGANVLTFGAGSRLTVL.

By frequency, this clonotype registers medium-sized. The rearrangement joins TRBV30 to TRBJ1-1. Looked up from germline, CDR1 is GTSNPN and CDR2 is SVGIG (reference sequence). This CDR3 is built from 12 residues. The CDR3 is CAWSVVSAEAFF.

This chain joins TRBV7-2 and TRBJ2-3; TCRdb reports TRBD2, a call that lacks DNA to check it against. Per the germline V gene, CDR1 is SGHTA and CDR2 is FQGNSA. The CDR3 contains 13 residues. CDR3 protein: CASRAGGPDTQYF.

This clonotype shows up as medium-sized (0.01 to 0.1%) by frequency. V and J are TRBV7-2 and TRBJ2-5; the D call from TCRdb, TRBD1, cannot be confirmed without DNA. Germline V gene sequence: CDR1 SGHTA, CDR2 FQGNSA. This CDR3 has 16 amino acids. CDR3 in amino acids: CASSLNGGGLPETQYF.

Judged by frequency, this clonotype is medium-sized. The CDR3 sequence: CASSTDRSYSPLHF. The chain is built from TRBV5-4 and TRBJ1-6; there is no DNA to check the TCRdb D call of TRBD1. The germline CDR1 and CDR2 sequences are SGHNT and YYREEE (reference sequence). This CDR3 region has 14 residues.

The CDR3 loop reads CASSQGTLYEQYF. The chain couples TRBV5-1 to TRBJ2-7; TCRdb reports TRBD1, a call that lacks DNA to check it against. The CDR3 is 13 residues long. The germline V gene encodes CDR1 SGHRS and CDR2 YFSETQ.

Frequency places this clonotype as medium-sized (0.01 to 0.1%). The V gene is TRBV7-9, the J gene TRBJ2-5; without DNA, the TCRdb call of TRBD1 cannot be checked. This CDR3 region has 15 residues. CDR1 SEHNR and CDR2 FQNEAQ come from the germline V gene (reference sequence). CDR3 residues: CASSFKGQGGETQYF.

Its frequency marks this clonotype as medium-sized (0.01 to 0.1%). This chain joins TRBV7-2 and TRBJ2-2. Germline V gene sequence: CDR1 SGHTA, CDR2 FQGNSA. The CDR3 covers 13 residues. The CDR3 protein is CASSFSGTGELFF.

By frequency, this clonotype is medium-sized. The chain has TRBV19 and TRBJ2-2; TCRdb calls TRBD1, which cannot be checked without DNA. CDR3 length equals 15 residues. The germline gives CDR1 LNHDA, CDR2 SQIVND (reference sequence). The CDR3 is CASTRGQGAAGELFF.